The T cell receptor beta chain under discussion was sequenced for a study of monozygotic twins with inflammatory bowel disease. Study observations and caveats: A reduction in TCRbeta diversity (inverse Simpson) was seen in IBD patients relative to healthy co-twins.

The CDR3 contains 14 residues. Notes on this clonotype: Its target is not known.

Molecular identifiers with 6-nucleotide sample barcodes were added during cDNA synthesis via template switching. From its re-call of the 5' RACE reads, TCRdb lists each CDR3 protein once, without DNA. Its table records 300,000 to 400,000 distinct CDR3 sequences. The sequenced material came from blood. The sequence was collected from a human donor with ulcerative colitis or Crohn's disease, or a healthy co-twin of an affected twin (not recorded which). V usage is TRBV12-3 or TRBV12-4 and J usage is TRBJ1-1; TCRdb picks TRBD1, but there is no DNA to check that call. This CDR3 is CASSWTASGTEAFF.